This is a list of T cell receptor beta chains from one sample in a study of cytomegalovirus exposure and HLA in healthy donors. Clones were read by immunoSEQ multiplex PCR, and TCRdb kept only the in-frame ones, dropping some. The sample includes approximately 150,000 clones, 70% to 90% of them seen just once. The sequencing sample was made of PBMCs. The source of these receptors is a woman aged 25-40 years in good health and CMV-seropositive. Each CDR3 is given with its conserved first and last residue. D genes are given only for firm matches. A clone size is listed for some rows: how often the clone was seen (once, few, many), or a class if it is expanded.

TRBV9	TRBD2	TRBJ2-3	once	CASSVEIAGGGDTQYF	TGTGCCAGCAGCGTAGAAATAGCGGGGGGTGGGGATACGCAGTATTTT
TRBV19	NA	TRBJ1-3	NA	CASSVQRSSGNTIYF	TGTGCCAGTAGTGTCCAGCGTTCCTCTGGAAACACCATATATTTT
TRBV6-5	TRBD1	TRBJ1-1	NA	CASTLTGREAFF	TGTGCCAGCACCCTGACAGGGAGGGAAGCTTTCTTT
TRBV4-1	NA	TRBJ2-1	once	CASSQVGDIGYNEQFF	TGCGCCAGCAGCCAAGTTGGGGACATCGGGTACAATGAGCAGTTCTTC
TRBV19	NA	TRBJ1-1	NA	CASSIRIMNTEAFF	TGTGCCAGTAGTATTCGTATAATGAACACTGAAGCTTTCTTT
TRBV5-1	TRBD1	TRBJ1-1	NA	CASSLAYRGNTEAFF	TGCGCCAGCAGCTTAGCTTACAGGGGGAACACTGAAGCTTTCTTT
TRBV4-3	NA	TRBJ2-1	NA	CASSQDLGSNPQFF	TGCGCCAGCAGCCAAGACCTAGGGAGCAATCCCCAGTTCTTC
TRBV5-6	TRBD1	TRBJ2-2	NA	CASSLQGARTGELFF	TGTGCCAGCAGCTTACAGGGGGCGAGGACCGGGGAGCTGTTTTTT
TRBV4-2	NA	TRBJ2-3	once	CASSQERAGTDTQYF	TGTGCCAGCAGCCAAGAGCGAGCGGGCACAGATACGCAGTATTTT
TRBV5-1	TRBD2	TRBJ2-3	NA	CASSIGLAGGTDTQYF	TGCGCCAGCAGCATAGGACTAGCTGGAGGCACAGATACGCAGTATTTT
TRBV7-8	NA	TRBJ1-6	NA	CASSSHNSPLHF	TGTGCCAGCAGCAGCCACAATTCACCCCTCCACTTT
TRBV5-4	TRBD2	TRBJ2-5	NA	CASSSAGGNKETQYF	TGTGCCAGCAGCTCAGCGGGGGGGAACAAGGAGACCCAGTACTTC
TRBV6-5	NA	TRBJ1-6	NA	CASSYNNNSPLHF	TGTGCCAGCAGTTACAACAATAATTCACCCCTCCACTTT
TRBV19	TRBD1	TRBJ1-4	once	CASSTRTGEEKLFF	TGTGCCAGTAGCACCAGGACAGGGGAAGAAAAACTGTTTTTT
TRBV6-4	TRBD1	TRBJ1-2	NA	CASSPHPTGVGGYTF	TGTGCCAGCAGCCCCCACCCGACAGGGGTAGGAGGCTACACCTTC
TRBV5-4	NA	TRBJ1-2	NA	CASSLESNYGYTF	TGTGCCAGCAGTCTTGAGTCTAACTATGGCTACACCTTC
TRBV27	NA	TRBJ2-1	once	CASSPDSDPLYNEQFF	TGTGCCAGCAGTCCAGACTCAGACCCTCTCTACAATGAGCAGTTCTTC
TRBV6-5	NA	TRBJ2-7	NA	CASRPVRGWSYEQYF	TGTGCCAGCAGGCCTGTACGGGGGTGGTCCTACGAGCAGTACTTC
TRBV9	NA	TRBJ2-2	NA	CASSLPRRANTGELFF	TGTGCCAGCAGCCTTCCGCGGAGGGCGAACACCGGGGAGCTGTTTTTT
TRBV9	TRBD1	TRBJ1-3	once	CASSPELQGNTIYF	TGTGCCAGCAGCCCGGAGTTACAGGGGAACACCATATATTTT
TRBV29-1	TRBD2	TRBJ2-1	NA	CSVDSLGLAGGANEQFF	TGCAGCGTTGACAGTCTCGGACTAGCGGGGGGGGCCAATGAGCAGTTCTTC
TRBV7-2	NA	TRBJ2-2	once	CASSAVVIPGELFF	TGTGCCAGCAGCGCAGTGGTGATCCCCGGGGAGCTGTTTTTT
TRBV19	TRBD1	TRBJ1-6	NA	CASSIARQGGAPLHF	TGTGCCAGTAGTATAGCCCGACAGGGGGGAGCACCCCTCCACTTT